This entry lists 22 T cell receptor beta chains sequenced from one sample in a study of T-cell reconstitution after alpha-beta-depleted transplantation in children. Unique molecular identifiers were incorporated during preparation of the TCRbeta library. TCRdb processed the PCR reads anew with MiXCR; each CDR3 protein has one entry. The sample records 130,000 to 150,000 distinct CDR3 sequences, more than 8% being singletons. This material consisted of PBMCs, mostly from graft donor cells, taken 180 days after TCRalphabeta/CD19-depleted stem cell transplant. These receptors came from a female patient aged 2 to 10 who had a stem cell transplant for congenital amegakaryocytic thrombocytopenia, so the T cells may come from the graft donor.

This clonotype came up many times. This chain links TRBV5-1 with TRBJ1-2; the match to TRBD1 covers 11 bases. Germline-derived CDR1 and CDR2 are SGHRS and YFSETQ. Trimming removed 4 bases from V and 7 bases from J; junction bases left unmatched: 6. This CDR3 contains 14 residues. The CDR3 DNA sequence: TGCGCCAGCAGCAGGACAGGGGGCGACTCTGGCTACACCTTC. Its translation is CASSRTGGDSGYTF.

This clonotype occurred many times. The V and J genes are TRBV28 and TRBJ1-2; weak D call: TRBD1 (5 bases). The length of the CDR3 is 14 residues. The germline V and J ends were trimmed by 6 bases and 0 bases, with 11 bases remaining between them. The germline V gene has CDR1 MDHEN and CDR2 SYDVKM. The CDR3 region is CASSLGGTNYGYTF. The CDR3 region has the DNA TGTGCCAGCAGCCTCGGGGGGACTAACTATGGCTACACCTTC.

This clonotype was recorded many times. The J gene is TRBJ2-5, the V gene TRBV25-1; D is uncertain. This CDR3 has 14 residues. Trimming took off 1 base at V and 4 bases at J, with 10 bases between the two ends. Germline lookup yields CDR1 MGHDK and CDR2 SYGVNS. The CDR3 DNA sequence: TGTGCCAGCAGTGAATCGGTTACGGGAGAGACCCAGTACTTC. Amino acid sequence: CASSESVTGETQYF. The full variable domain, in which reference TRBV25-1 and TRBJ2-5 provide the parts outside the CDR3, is EADIYQTPRYLVIGTGKKITLECSQTMGHDKMYWYQQDPGMELHLIHYSYGVNSTEKGDLSSESTVSRIRTEHFPLTLESARPSHTSQYLCASSESVTGETQYFGPGTRLLVL.

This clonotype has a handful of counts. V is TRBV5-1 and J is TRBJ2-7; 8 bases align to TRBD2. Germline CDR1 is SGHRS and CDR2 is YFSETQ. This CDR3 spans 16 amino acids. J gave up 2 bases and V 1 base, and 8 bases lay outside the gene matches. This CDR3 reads CASSLTLSGGAYEQYF. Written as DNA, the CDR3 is TGCGCCAGCAGCTTGACGTTAAGCGGGGGAGCCTACGAGCAGTACTTC.

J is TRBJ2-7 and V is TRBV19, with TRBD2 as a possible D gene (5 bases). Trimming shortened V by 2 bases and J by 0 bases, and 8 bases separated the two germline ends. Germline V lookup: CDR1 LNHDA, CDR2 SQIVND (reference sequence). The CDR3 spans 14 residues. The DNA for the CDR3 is TGTGCCAGTAGTATACGAGCGGACTCCTACGAGCAGTACTTC. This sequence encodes CASSIRADSYEQYF.

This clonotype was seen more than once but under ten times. Here the CDR3 DNA reads TGTGCCAGCAGCAGAAGGGGCCAGGACGGGGAGCTGTTTTTT. This sequence encodes CASSRRGQDGELFF. V and J are TRBV7-3 and TRBJ2-2; tentative D call: TRBD1 (5 bases). Germline CDR1 is SGHTA and CDR2 is FQGTGA. The germline V and J ends were trimmed by 5 bases and 7 bases, with 14 bases remaining between them. The CDR3 has 14 amino acids.

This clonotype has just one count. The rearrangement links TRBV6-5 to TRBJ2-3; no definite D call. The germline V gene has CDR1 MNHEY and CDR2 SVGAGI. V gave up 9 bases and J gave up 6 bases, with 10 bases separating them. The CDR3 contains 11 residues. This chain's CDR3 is CARSKRDTQYF. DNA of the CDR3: TGTGCCAGAAGTAAGAGGGATACGCAGTATTTT.

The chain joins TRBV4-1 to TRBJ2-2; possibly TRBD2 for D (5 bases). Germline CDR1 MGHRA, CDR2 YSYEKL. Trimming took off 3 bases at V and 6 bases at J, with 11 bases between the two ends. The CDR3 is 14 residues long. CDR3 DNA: TGCGCCAGCAGCCATGGACTCTTACCCGGGGAGCTGTTTTTT. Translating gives CASSHGLLPGELFF.

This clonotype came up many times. DNA of the CDR3: TGTGCCAGCAGTGCCCCCGGGGTAGCGGGGGTAAACAATGAGCAGTTCTTC. Translating it yields CASSAPGVAGVNNEQFF. The rearrangement links TRBV28 to TRBJ2-1, with 9 bases that match TRBD2. The J segment lost 5 bases and the V segment lost 5 bases, leaving 13 bases of the junction unmatched. The germline CDR1 and CDR2 sequences are MDHEN and SYDVKM. The CDR3 is 17 amino acids.

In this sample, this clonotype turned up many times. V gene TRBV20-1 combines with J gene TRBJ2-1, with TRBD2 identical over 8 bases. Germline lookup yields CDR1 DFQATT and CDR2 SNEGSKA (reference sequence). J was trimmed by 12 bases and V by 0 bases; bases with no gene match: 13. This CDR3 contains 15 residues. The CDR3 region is CSARDFAGGSFGQFF. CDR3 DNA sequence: TGCAGTGCTAGAGATTTCGCGGGAGGAAGTTTTGGGCAGTTCTTC.

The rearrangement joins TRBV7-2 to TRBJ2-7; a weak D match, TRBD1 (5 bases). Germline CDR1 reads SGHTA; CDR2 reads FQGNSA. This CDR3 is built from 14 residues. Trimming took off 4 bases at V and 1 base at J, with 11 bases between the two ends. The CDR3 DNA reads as TGTGCCAGCAGCTCCTGGACATCTTCCTACGAGCAGTACTTC. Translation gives CASSSWTSSYEQYF.

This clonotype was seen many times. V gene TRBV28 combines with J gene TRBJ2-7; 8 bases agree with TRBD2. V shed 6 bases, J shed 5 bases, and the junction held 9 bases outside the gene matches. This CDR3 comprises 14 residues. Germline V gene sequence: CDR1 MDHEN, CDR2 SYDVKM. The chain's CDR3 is CASRGPGTRDEQYF. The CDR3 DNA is TGTGCCAGCAGGGGCCCGGGGACTAGAGACGAGCAGTACTTC.

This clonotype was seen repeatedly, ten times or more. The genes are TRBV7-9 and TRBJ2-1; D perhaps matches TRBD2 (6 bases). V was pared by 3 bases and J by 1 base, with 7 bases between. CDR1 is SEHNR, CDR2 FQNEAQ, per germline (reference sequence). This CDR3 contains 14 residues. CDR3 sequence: CASSLTRSYNEQFF. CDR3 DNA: TGTGCCAGCAGCTTGACTAGGTCCTACAATGAGCAGTTCTTC.

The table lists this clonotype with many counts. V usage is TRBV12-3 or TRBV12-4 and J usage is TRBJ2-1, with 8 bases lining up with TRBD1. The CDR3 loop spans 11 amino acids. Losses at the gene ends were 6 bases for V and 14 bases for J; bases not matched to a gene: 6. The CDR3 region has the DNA TGTGCCAGCAGGCGGACAGGGATGAAGTTCTTC. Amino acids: CASRRTGMKFF.

The CDR3 is CASSQDTNEQFF. CDR3 bases: TGTGCCAGCAGCCAAGATACCAATGAGCAGTTCTTC. This chain joins TRBV4-2 and TRBJ2-1, with D hard to call. Germline loops: CDR1 LGHNA, CDR2 YNFKEQ. The CDR3 has 12 amino acids. The V and J ends lost 0 bases and 6 bases respectively, with 3 bases between them.

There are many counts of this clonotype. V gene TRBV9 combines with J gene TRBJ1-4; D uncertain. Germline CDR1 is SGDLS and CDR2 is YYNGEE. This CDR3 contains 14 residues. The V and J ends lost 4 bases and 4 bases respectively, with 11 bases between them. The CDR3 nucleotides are TGTGCCAGCAGCCCGACGGACGGTAATGAAAAACTGTTTTTT. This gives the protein CASSPTDGNEKLFF. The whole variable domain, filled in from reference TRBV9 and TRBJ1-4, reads DSGVTQTPKHLITATGQRVTLRCSPRSGDLSVYWYQQSLDQGLQFLIQYYNGEERAKGNILERFSAQQFPDLHSELNLSSLELGDSALYFCASSPTDGNEKLFFGSGTQLSVL.

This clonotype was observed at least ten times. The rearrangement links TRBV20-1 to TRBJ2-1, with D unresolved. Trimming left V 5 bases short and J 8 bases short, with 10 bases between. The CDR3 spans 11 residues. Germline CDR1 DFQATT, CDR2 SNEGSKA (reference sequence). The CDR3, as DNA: TGCAGTGCTCTTCCTGCGCATGAGCAGTTCTTC. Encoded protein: CSALPAHEQFF.

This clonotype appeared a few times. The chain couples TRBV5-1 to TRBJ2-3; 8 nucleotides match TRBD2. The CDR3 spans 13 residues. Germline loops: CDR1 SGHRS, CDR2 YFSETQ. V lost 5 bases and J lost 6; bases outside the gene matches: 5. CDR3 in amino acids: CASRTGGRDTQYF. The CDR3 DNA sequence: TGCGCCAGCAGGACGGGGGGGCGGGATACGCAGTATTTT.

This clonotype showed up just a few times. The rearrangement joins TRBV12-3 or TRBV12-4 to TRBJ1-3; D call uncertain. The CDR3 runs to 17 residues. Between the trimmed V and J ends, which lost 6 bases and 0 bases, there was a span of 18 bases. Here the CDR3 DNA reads TGTGCCAGCAGGCCGTCGCCAAGGACGAGCTCTGGAAACACCATATATTTT. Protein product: CASRPSPRTSSGNTIYF.

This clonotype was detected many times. CDR3 loop: CSVEDTFTGGVQETQYF. DNA of the CDR3: TGCAGCGTTGAAGATACTTTTACGGGGGGCGTTCAAGAGACCCAGTACTTC. The V call is TRBV29-1, the J call TRBJ2-5; weak D call: TRBD2 (7 bases). V dropped 0 bases and J dropped 2 bases, with 19 bases sitting between them. The CDR3 is 17 amino acids. From germline, CDR1 is SQVTM and CDR2 ANQGSEA.

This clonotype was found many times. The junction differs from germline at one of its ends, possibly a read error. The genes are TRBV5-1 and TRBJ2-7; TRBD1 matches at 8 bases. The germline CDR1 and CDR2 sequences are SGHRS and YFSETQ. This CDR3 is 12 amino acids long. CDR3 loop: CASSTGQGASNF. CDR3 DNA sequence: TGCGCCAGCAGCACAGGACAGGGAGCCTCCAACTTC. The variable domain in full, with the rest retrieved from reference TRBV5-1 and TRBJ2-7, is KAGVTQTPRYLIKTRGQQVTLSCSPISGHRSVSWYQQTPGQGLQFLFEYFSETQRNKGNFPGRFSGRQFSNSRSEMNVSTLELGDSALYLCASSTGQGASNFGPGTRLTVT.

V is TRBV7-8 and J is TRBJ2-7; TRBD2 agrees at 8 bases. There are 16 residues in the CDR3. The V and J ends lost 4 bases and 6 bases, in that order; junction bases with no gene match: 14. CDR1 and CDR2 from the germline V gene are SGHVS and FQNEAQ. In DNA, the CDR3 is TGTGCCAGCAGCTCCCGTCCCGGGACTAGAATCGGCGAGCAGTACTTC. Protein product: CASSSRPGTRIGEQYF.